This T cell receptor (beta chain) was documented in a study of cytomegalovirus exposure and HLA in healthy donors. Study information: The use of the same platform for the 100 to 150 validation repertoires and the roughly 730 first-cohort repertoires was reported by a later analysis.

With 1 base clipped from V and 11 bases from J, the junction kept 8 bases outside the gene matches. The CDR3 is 15 amino acids. Germline V gives CDR1 SGHTA, CDR2 FQGTGA. The data were produced by immunoSEQ multiplex PCR, yet TCRdb's version contains in-frame clones alone and is incomplete. The sample records 150,000 to 250,000 clones, around 80% being singletons. The sequence derives from a woman under 40 in good health and CMV-seronegative. Sequencing was carried out using PBMCs. This rearrangement joins TRBV7-3 to TRBJ2-2; 9 bases fit TRBD1. CDR3 sequence: CASSLILGTGTELFF. CDR3 DNA: TGTGCCAGCAGCTTAATCCTAGGGACAGGGACAGAGCTGTTTTTT.